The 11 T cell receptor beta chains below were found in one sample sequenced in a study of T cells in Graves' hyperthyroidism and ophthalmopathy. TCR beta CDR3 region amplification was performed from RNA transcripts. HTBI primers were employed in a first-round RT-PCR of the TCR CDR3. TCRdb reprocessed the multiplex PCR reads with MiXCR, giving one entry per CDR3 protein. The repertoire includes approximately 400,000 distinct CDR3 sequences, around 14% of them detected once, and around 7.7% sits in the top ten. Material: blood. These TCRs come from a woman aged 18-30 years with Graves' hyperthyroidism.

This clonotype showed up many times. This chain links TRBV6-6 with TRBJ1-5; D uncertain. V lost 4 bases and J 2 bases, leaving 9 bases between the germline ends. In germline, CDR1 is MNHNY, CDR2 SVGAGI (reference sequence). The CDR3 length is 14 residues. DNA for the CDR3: TGTGCCAGCAGTTCCTCGATTGGCAATCAGCCCCAGCATTTT. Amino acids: CASSSSIGNQPQHF.

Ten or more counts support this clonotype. This CDR3 reads CASSLGQSTEAFF. CDR3 DNA sequence: TGTGCCAGCAGCTTGGGACAGAGCACTGAAGCTTTCTTT. The chain has TRBV7-8 and TRBJ1-1; 7 nucleotides line up with TRBD1. Germline trimming cut 3 bases from V and 4 bases from J; bases unmatched to any gene: 2. Germline V gene lookup returns CDR1 SGHVS and CDR2 FQNEAQ. The CDR3 is 13 residues long.

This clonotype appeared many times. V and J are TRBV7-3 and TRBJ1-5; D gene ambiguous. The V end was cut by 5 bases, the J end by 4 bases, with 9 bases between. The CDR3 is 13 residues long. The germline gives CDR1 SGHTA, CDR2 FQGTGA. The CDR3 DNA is TGTGCCAGCAGCGTATCACCTAATCAGCCCCAGCATTTT. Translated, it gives CASSVSPNQPQHF.

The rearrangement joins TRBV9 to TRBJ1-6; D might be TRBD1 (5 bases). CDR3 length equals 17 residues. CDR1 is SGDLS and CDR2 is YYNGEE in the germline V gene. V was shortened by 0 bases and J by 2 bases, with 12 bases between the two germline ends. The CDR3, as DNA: TGTGCCAGCAGCGTAGTCGGGGGTCTTGCCTATAATTCACCCCTCCACTTT. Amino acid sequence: CASSVVGGLAYNSPLHF.

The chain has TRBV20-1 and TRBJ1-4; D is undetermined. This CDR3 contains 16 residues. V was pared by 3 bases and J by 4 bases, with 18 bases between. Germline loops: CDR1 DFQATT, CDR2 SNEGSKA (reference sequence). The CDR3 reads CSARILAVVGNEKLFF. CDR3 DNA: TGCAGTGCTAGGATCCTGGCGGTAGTGGGTAATGAAAAACTGTTTTTT.

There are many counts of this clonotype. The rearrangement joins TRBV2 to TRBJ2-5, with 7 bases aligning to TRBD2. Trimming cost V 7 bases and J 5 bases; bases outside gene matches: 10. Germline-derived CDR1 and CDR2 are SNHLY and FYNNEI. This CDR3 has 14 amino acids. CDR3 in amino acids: CASMAGESRETQYF. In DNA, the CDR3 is TGTGCCAGCATGGCGGGAGAGTCAAGGGAGACCCAGTACTTC.

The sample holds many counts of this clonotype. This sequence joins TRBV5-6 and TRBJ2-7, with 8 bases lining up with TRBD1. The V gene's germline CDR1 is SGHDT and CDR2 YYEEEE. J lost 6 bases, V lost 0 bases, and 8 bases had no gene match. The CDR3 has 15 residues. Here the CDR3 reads CASSLGTGFVREQYF. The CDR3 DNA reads TGTGCCAGCAGCTTGGGGACAGGGTTTGTTCGCGAGCAGTACTTC.

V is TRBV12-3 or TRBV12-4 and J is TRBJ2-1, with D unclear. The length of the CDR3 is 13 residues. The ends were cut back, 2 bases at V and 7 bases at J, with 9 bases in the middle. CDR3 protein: CASSLKPVNEQFF. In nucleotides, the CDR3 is TGTGCCAGCAGTTTAAAGCCGGTGAATGAGCAGTTCTTC.

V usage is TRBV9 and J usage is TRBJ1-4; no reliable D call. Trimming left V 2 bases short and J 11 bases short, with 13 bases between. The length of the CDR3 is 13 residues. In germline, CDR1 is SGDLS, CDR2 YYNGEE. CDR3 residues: CASSVGEPGKLFF. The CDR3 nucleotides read TGTGCCAGCAGCGTCGGAGAACCGGGGAAACTGTTTTTT.

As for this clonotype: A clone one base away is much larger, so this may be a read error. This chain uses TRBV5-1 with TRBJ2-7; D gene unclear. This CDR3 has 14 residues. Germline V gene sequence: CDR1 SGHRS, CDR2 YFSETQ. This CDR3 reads CASSLVRVPYKQYF. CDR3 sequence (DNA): TGCGCCAGCAGCTTGGTTCGGGTCCCCTACAAGCAGTACTTC. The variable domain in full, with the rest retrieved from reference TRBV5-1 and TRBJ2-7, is KAGVTQTPRYLIKTRGQQVTLSCSPISGHRSVSWYQQTPGQGLQFLFEYFSETQRNKGNFPGRFSGRQFSNSRSEMNVSTLELGDSALYLCASSLVRVPYKQYFGPGTRLTVT.

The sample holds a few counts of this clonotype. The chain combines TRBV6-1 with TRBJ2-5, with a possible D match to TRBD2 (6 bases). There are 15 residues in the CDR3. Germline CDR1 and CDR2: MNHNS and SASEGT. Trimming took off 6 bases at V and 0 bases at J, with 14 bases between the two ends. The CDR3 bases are TGTGCCAGCAGCCCCGTACGGGGGTACCAAGAGACCCAGTACTTC. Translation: CASSPVRGYQETQYF.